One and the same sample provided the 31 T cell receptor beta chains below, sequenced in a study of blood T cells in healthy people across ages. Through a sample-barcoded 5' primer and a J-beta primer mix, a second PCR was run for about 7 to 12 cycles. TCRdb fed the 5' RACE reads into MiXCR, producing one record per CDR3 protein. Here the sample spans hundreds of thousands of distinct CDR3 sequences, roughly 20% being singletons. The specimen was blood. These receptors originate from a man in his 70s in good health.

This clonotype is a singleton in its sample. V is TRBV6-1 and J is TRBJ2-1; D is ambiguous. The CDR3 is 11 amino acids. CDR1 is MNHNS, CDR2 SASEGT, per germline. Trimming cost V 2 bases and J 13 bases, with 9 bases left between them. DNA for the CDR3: TGTGCCAGCAGTGAACGGTCTATCCAGTTCTTC. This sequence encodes CASSERSIQFF.

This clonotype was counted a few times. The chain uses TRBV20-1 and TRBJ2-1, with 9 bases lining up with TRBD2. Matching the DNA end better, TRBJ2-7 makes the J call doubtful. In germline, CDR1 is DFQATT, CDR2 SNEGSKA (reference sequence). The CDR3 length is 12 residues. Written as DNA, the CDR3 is TGCAGTGCTAGCTTAGCGGGAGACGAGCAGTACGTC. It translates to CSASLAGDEQYV.

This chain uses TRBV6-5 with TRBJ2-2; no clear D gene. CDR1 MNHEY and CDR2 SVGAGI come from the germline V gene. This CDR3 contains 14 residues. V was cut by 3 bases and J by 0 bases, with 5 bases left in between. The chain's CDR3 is CASSYYANTGELFF. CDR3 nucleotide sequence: TGTGCCAGCAGTTATTACGCGAACACCGGGGAGCTGTTTTTT.

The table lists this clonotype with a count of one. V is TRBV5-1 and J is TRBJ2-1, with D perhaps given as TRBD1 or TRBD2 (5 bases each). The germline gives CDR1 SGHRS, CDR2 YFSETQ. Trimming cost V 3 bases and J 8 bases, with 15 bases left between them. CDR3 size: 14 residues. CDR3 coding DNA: TGCGCCAGCAGCTACGGGGCAGTAAGCGATGAGCAGTTCTTC. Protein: CASSYGAVSDEQFF.

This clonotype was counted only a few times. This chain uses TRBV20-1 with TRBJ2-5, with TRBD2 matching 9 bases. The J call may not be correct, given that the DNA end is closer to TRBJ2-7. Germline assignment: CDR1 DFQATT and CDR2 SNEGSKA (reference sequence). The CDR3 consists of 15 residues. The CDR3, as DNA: TGCAGTGCGAGGGAGGATGCTAGCGGGGACTACGAGCAGTACTTC. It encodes CSAREDASGDYEQYF.

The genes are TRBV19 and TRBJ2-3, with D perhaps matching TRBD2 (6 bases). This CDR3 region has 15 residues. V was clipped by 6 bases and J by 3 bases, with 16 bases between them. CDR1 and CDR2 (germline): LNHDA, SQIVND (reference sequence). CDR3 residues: CASSPVPGLTDTQYF. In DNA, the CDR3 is TGTGCCAGTAGCCCCGTTCCGGGACTTACAGATACGCAGTATTTT.

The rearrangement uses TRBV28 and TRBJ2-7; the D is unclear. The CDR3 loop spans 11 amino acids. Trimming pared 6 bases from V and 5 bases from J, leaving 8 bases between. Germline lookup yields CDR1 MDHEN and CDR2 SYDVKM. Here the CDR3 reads CASSGWDEQYF. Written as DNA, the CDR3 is TGTGCCAGCAGCGGGTGGGACGAGCAGTACTTC.

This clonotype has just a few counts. CDR3 in DNA: TGTGCCAGCGAGACAAGACGGGACTCCTACGAGCAGTACTTC. It is translated as CASETRRDSYEQYF. The genes are TRBV6-5 and TRBJ2-5; D is perhaps TRBD2 (5 bases). The closer fit of TRBJ2-7 to the DNA end suggests the J call may be wrong. Germline-derived CDR1 and CDR2 are MNHEY and SVGAGI. The CDR3 is made up of 14 amino acids.

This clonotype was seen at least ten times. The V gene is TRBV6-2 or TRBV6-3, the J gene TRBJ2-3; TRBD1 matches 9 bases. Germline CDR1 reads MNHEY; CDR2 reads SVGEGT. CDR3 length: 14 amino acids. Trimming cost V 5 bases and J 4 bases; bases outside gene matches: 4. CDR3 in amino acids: CASSTRTGADTQYF. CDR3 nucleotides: TGTGCCAGCAGTACTCGGACAGGGGCAGATACGCAGTATTTT.

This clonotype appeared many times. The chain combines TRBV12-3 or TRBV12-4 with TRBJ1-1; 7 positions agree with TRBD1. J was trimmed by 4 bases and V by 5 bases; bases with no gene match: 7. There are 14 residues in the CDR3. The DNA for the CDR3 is TGTGCCAGCAGTCTCAGAACAGGGGTCACTGAAGCTTTCTTT. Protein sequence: CASSLRTGVTEAFF.

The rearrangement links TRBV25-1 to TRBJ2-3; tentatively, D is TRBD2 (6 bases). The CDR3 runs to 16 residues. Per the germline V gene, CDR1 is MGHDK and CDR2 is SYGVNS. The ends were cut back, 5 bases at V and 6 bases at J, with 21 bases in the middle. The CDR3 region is CASSLLGGSTGDTQYF. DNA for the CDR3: TGTGCCAGCAGTCTCCTCGGAGGGTCAACGGGGGATACGCAGTATTTT.

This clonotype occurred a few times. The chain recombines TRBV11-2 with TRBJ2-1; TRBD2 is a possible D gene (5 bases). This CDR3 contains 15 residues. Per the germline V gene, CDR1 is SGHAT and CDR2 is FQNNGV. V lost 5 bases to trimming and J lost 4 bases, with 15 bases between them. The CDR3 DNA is TGTGCCAGCAGCCCCAGGATAGCGAATTACAATGAGCAGTTCTTC. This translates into CASSPRIANYNEQFF.

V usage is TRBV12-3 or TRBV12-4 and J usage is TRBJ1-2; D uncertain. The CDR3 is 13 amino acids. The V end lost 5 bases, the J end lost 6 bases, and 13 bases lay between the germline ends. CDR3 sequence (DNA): TGTGCCAGCAGTCCATCTCTAGTCAATGGCTACACCTTC. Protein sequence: CASSPSLVNGYTF.

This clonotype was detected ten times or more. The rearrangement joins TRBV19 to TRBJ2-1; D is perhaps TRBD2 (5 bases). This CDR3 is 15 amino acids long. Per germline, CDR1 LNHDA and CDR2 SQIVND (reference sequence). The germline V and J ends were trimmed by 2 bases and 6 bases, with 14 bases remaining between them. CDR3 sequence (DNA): TGTGCCAGTAGTATAAACGGGGAGCGTCTCAATGAGCAGTTCTTC. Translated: CASSINGERLNEQFF.

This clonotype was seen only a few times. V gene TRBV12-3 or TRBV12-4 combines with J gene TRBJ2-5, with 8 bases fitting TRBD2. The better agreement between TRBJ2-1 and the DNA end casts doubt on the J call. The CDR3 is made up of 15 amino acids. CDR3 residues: CASSLGGSGKEEQFF. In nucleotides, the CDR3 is TGTGCCAGCAGCTTGGGGGGTAGCGGGAAGGAGGAGCAGTTCTTC.

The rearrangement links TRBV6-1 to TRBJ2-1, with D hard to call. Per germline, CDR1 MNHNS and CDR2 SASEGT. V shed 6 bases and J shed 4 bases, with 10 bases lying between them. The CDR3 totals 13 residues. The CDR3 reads CASRMTPYNEQFF. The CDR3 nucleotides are TGTGCCAGCAGAATGACCCCTTACAATGAGCAGTTCTTC.

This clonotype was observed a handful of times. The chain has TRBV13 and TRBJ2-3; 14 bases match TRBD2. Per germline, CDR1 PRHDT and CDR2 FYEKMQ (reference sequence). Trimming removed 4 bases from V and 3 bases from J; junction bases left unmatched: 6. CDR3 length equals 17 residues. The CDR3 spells CASSWGLAGVTTDTQYF. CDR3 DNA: TGTGCCAGCAGCTGGGGACTAGCGGGAGTCACGACAGATACGCAGTATTTT.

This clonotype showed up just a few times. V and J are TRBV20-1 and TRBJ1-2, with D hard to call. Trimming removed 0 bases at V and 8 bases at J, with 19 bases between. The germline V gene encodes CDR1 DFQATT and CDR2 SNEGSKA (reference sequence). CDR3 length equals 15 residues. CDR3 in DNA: TGCAGTGCTAGAGATTCCCCCCTCAGCGGCTCGGGCTACACCTTC. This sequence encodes CSARDSPLSGSGYTF.

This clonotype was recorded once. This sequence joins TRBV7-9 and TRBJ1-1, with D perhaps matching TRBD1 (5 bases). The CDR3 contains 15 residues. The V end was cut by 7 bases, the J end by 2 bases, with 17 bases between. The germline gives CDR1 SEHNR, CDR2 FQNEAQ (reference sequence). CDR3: CASIQGGVENTEAFF. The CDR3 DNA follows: TGTGCCAGCATTCAGGGTGGTGTGGAAAACACTGAAGCTTTCTTT.

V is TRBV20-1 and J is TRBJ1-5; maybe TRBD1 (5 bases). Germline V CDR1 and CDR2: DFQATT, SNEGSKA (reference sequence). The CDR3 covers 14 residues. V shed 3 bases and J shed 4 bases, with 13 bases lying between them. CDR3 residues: CSASGRGRNQPQHF. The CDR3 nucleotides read TGCAGTGCTAGTGGAAGGGGCAGGAATCAGCCCCAGCATTTT.

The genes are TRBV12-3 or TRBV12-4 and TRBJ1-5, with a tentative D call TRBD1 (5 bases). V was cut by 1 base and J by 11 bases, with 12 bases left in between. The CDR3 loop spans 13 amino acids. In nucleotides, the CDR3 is TGTGCCAGCAGTTTAGGAGGGGAACTAGCCCAGCATTTT. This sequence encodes CASSLGGELAQHF.

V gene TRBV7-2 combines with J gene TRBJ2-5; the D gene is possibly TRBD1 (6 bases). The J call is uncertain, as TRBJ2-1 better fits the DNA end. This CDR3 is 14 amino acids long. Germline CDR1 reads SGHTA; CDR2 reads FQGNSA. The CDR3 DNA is TGTGCCAGCAGTCCCGGGACATTCTACAATGAGCAGTTCTTC. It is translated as CASSPGTFYNEQFF.

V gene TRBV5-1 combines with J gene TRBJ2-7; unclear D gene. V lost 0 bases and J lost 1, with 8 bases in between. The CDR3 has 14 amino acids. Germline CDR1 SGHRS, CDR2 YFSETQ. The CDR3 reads CASSLAPESYEQYF. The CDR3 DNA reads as TGCGCCAGCAGCTTGGCTCCGGAATCCTACGAGCAGTACTTC.

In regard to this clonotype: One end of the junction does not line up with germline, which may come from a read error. CDR3 bases: TGTGCCAGCAGCTCGGGCTCCACGGGGGAAAAACTGCTTTTT. Residues: CASSSGSTGEKLLF. The V and J genes are TRBV7-7 and TRBJ1-4; TRBD1 might be the D (5 bases). Germline V gives CDR1 SSHAT, CDR2 FNYEAQ (reference sequence). The CDR3 is made up of 14 amino acids.

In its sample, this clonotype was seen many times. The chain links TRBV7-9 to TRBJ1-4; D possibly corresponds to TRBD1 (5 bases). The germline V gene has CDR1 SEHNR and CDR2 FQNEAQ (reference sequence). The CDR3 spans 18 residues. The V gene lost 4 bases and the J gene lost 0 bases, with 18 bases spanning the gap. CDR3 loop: CASSYDRSQTPTNEKLFF. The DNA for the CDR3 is TGTGCCAGCAGCTACGACAGATCCCAGACTCCAACTAATGAAAAACTGTTTTTT. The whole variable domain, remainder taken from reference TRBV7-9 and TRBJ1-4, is DTGVSQNPRHKITKRGQNVTFRCDPISEHNRLYWYRQTLGQGPEFLTYFQNEAQLEKSRLLSDRFSAERPKGSFSTLEIQRTEQGDSAMYLCASSYDRSQTPTNEKLFFGSGTQLSVL.

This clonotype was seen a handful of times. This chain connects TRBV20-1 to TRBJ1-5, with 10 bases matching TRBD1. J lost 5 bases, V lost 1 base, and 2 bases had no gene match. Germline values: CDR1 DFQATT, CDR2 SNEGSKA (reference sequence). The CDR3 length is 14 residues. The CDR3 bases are TGCAGTGCTAGAGGGGACAGGGGTGATCAGCCCCAGCATTTT. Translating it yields CSARGDRGDQPQHF.

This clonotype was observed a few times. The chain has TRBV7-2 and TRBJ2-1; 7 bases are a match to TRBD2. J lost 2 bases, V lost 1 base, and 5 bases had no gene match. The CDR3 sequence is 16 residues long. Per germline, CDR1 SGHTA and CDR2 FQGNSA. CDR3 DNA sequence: TGTGCCAGCAGCTTAGGGCCTAGCGGAACCTACAATGAGCAGTTCTTC. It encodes CASSLGPSGTYNEQFF.

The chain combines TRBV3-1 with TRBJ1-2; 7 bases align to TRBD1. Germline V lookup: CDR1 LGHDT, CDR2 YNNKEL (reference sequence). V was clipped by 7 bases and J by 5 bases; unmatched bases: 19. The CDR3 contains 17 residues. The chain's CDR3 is CASNRPPVQGTRYGYTF. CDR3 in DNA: TGTGCCAGCAACCGCCCCCCCGTACAGGGGACCCGATATGGCTACACCTTC.

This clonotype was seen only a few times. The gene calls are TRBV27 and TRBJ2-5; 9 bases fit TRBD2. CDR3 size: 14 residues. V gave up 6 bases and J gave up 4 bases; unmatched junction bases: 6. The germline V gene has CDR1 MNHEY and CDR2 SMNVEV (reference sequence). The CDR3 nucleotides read TGTGCCAGCAGCTGCGGGACTAGCCGAGAGACCCAGTACTTC. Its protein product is CASSCGTSRETQYF.

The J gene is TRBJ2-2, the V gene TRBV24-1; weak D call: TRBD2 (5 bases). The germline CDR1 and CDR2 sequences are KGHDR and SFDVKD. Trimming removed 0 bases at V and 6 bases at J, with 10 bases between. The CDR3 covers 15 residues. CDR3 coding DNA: TGTGCCACCAGTGATTTGCGGGGTGGCGCCGGGGAGCTGTTTTTT. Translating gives CATSDLRGGAGELFF.

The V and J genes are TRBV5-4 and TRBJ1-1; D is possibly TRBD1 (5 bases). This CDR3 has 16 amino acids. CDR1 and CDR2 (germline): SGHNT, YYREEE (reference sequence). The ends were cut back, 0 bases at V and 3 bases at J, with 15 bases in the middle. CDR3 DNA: TGTGCCAGCAGCTTGGCCGGGGCAGCGAAGGACACTGAAGCTTTCTTT. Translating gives CASSLAGAAKDTEAFF.